The T cell receptor (beta chain) described here comes from a study of CD8 T cells in ankylosing spondylitis. Overall study findings and caveats: Among TCR beta sequences, a motif of eight or nine highly homologous variants appeared characteristic of ankylosing spondylitis blood.

One entry per CDR3 protein, called by TCRdb with MiXCR from the 5' RACE reads. The sample carries 390,000 or so distinct CDR3 sequences, approximately 20% recorded once. As regards this clonotype: No antigen is known for it.

CDR1 and CDR2 from the germline V gene are LNHNV and YYDKDF (reference sequence). The CDR3 runs to 15 residues. The ends were cut back, 4 bases at V and 4 bases at J, with 14 bases in the middle. The clonotype originates from a male donor with ankylosing spondylitis. Material for sequencing was blood, either unsorted or a sorted T cell fraction (not recorded which). The gene calls are TRBV15 and TRBJ2-1, with D unclear. The CDR3 spells CATSNDQAWYNEQFF. CDR3 nucleotides: TGTGCCACCAGCAACGACCAGGCTTGGTACAATGAGCAGTTCTTC.